The present T cell receptor beta chain was sequenced within a study of blood T cell repertoires in COVID-19. In the study overall: COVID-19 samples collected from the United States, Italy and Spain covered acute and convalescent phases. From T cells, B-cell-depleted T cells, or PBMCs came the material, which was cDNA or gDNA.

Original handling: Reference gene primers were amplified, and this amplification served to estimate nucleated cell counts. TCRdb's table, derived via immunoSEQ multiplex PCR, lists solely in-frame clones and lacks some. For V, J and clone size, that table is used; D and trimming come from the DNA. This sample carries about 220,000 clones, around 88% of them seen once, and the ten largest clones take approximately 7.4%. This CDR3 is 15 amino acids long. Germline V gives CDR1 GTSNPN, CDR2 SVGIG (reference sequence). V trimming: 1 base; J trimming: 5 bases; junction bases outside the gene matches: 9. This chain uses TRBV30 with TRBJ2-3, with 7 nucleotides matching TRBD2. This clonotype originated in a woman aged 50 to 60 with acute or convalescent COVID-19. The specimen was peripheral blood. As DNA, the CDR3 is TGTGCCTGGAGTGGAAGCCTAACGGGGGGAGATACGCAGTATTTT. Amino acids: CAWSGSLTGGDTQYF.